This T cell receptor beta chain was sequenced during a study of T cell responses to AZD1222 COVID-19 vaccine. Only in-frame clones appear in the TCRdb table, and some are missing; sequencing was by immunoSEQ multiplex PCR. The sample includes about 150,000 clones, more than 85% of them seen just once. This receptor was obtained from an adult in good health. The specimen was peripheral blood, collected on day 0 of AZD1222 vaccination.

CDR3 in amino acids: CASSLEGQTQGGEKLFF. CDR3 nucleotide sequence: TGCGCCAGCAGCTTGGAAGGCCAAACGCAGGGGGGAGAAAAACTGTTTTTT. The chain employs TRBV5-1 and TRBJ1-4; 7 nucleotides line up with TRBD1. This CDR3 contains 17 residues. Unmatched junction bases numbered 13, after V lost 0 bases and J lost 8 bases. Germline CDR1 reads SGHRS; CDR2 reads YFSETQ.